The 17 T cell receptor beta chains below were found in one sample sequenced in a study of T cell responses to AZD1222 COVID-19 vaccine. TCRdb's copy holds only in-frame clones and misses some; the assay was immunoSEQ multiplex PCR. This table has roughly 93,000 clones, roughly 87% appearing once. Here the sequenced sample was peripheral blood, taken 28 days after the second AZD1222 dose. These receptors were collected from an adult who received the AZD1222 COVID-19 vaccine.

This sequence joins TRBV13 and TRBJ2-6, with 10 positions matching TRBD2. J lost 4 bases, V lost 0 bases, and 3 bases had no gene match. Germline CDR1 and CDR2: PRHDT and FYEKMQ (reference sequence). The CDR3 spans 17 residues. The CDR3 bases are TGTGCCAGCAGCTTAGGACTAGCGGGGTCCGGGGCCAACGTCCTGACTTTC. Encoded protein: CASSLGLAGSGANVLTF.

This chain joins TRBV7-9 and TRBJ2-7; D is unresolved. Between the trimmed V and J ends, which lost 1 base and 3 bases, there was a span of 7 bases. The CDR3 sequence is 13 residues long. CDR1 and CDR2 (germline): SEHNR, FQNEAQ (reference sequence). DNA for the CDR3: TGTGCCAGCAGCTTAGTTCTGGGCTACGAGCAGTACTTC. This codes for CASSLVLGYEQYF.

The CDR3 DNA sequence: TGCGCCAGCAGCTTGGGGACTAACAGTAATGAAAAACTGTTTTTT. It is translated as CASSLGTNSNEKLFF. J is TRBJ1-4 and V is TRBV5-1; D ambiguous. Germline lookup yields CDR1 SGHRS and CDR2 YFSETQ. This CDR3 has 15 residues. The V and J ends lost 0 bases and 4 bases respectively, with 10 bases between them.

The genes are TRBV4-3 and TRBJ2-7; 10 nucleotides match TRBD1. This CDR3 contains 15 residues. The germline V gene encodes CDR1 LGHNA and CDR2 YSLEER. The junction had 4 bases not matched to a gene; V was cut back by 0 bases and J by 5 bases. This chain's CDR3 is CASSQEWGTGDEQYF. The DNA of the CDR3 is TGCGCCAGCAGCCAAGAATGGGGGACAGGGGACGAGCAGTACTTC.

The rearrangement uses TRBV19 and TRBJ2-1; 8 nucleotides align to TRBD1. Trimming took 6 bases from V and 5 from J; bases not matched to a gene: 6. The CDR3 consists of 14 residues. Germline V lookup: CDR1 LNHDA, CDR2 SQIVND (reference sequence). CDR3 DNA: TGTGCCAGTAGGTACAGGGGGTTTAACAATGAGCAGTTCTTC. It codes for CASRYRGFNNEQFF.

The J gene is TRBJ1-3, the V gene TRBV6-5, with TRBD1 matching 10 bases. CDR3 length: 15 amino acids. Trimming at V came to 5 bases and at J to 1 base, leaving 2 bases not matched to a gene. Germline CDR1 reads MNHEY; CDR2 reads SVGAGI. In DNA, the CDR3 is TGTGCCAGCAGTCGACAGGGGGCGTCTGGAAACACCATATATTTT. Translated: CASSRQGASGNTIYF.

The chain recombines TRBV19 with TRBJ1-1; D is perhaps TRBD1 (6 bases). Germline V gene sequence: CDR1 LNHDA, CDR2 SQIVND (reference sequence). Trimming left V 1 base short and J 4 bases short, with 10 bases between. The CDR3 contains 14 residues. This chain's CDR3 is CASSIAQGSTEAFF. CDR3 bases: TGTGCCAGTAGTATAGCACAGGGAAGCACTGAAGCTTTCTTT.

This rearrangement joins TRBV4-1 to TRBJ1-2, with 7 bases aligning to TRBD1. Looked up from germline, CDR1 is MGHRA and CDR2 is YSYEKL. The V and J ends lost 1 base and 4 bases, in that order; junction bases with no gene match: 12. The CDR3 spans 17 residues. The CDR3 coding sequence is TGCGCCAGCAGCCAAGTTGACAGGGAGACTTGGGGCTATGGCTACACCTTC. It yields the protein CASSQVDRETWGYGYTF.

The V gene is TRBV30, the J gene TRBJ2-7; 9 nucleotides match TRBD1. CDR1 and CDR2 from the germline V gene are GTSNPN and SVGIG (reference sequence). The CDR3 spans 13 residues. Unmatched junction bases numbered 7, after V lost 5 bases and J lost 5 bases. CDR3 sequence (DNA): TGTGCCTGGTCCGGGACAGGGAGGGACGAGCAGTACTTC. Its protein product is CAWSGTGRDEQYF.

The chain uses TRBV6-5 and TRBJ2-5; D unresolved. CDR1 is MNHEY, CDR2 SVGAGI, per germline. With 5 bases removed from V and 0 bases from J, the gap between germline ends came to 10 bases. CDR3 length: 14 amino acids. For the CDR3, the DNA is TGTGCCAGCAGTCCTTCACGGTACCAAGAGACCCAGTACTTC. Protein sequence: CASSPSRYQETQYF.

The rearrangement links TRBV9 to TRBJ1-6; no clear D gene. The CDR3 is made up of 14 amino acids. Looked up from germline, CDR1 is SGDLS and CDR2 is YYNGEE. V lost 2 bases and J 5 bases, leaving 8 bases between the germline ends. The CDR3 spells CASSVQVDNSPLHF. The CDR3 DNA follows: TGTGCCAGCAGCGTCCAGGTTGATAATTCACCCCTCCACTTT.

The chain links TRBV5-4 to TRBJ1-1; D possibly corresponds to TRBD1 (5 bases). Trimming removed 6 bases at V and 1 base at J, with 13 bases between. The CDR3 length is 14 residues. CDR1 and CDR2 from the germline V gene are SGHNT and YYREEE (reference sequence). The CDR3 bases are TGTGCCAGCACCCCGGGGCAGGGGAACACTGAAGCTTTCTTT. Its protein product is CASTPGQGNTEAFF.

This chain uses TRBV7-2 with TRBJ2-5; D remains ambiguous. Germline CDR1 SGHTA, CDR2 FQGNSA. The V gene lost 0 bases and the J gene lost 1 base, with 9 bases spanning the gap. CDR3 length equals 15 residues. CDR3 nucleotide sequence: TGTGCCAGCAGCTTAGCGGGGTCCCCCCAAGAGACCCAGTACTTC. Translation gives CASSLAGSPQETQYF.

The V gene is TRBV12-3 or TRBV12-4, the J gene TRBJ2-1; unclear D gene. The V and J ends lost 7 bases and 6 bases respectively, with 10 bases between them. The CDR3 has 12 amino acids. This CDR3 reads CASTPQGNEQFF. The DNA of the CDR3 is TGTGCCAGCACCCCCCAAGGCAATGAGCAGTTCTTC.

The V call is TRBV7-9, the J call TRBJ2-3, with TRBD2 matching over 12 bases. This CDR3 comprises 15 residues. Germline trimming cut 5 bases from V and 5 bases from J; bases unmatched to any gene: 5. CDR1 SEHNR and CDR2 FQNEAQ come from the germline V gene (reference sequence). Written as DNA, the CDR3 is TGTGCCAGCAGCATCTGGACTAGCGGGGTAGATACGCAGTATTTT. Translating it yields CASSIWTSGVDTQYF. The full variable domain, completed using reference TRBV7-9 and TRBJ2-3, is DTGVSQNPRHKITKRGQNVTFRCDPISEHNRLYWYRQTLGQGPEFLTYFQNEAQLEKSRLLSDRFSAERPKGSFSTLEIQRTEQGDSAMYLCASSIWTSGVDTQYFGPGTRLTVL.

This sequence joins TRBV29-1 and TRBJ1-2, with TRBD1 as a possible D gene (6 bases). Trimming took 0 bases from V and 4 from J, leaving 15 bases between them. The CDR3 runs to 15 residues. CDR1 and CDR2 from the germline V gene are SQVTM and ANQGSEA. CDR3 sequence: CSVEDSTGLFYGYTF. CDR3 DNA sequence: TGCAGCGTTGAAGATTCGACAGGCCTTTTCTATGGCTACACCTTC.

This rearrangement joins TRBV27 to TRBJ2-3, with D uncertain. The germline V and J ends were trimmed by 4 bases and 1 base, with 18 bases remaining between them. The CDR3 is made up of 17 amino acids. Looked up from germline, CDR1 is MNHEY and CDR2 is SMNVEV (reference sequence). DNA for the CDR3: TGTGCCAGCAGTTCGCCGCACCCCGTGGCAGGCACAGATACGCAGTATTTT. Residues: CASSSPHPVAGTDTQYF.